Sequencing of this T cell receptor (beta chain) was carried out in a study of blood T cell repertoires in COVID-19. Study in general: Researchers got acute and convalescent COVID-19 samples from the United States, Italy and Spain. Sample material is recorded as cDNA or gDNA derived from T cells, B-cell-depleted T cells, or PBMCs.

Germline lookup yields CDR1 SNHLY and CDR2 FYNNEI. The length of the CDR3 is 16 residues. This clone was counted once. The junction departs from the called germline gene at one end, perhaps through a read error. Source study methods: Nucleated cell number was recorded as an estimate derived from reference gene primer amplification. The repertoire was sequenced with immunoSEQ multiplex PCR; TCRdb's copy has only in-frame clones and lacks some. The DNA gave D and trimming, while V, J and clone size come from that table. The sample has 280,000 or so clones; about 86% are singletons. The sequence was collected from a woman aged 25 to 39 who had recovered from COVID-19. The chain couples TRBV2 to TRBJ1-1; 7 nucleotides align to TRBD1. Sequencing input: peripheral blood. This CDR3 reads CASSEDRDPMNTEAFF. CDR3 in DNA: TGTGCCAGCAGCGAAGACAGGGATCCCATGAACACTGAAGCTTTCTTT.